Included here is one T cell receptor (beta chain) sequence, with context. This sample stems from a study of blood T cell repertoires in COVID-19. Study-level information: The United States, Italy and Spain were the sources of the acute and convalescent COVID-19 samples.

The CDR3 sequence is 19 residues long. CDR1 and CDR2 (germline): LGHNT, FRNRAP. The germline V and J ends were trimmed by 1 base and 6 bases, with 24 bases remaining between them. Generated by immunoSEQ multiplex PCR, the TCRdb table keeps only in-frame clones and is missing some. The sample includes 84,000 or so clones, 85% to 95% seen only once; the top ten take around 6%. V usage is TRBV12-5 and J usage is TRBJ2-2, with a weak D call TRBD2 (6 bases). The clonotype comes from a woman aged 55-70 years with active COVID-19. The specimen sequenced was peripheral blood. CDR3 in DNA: TGTGCTAGTGGTTTGGGGACTTTGGGCGGAAAGGGAGGCGCCGGGGAGCTGTTTTTT. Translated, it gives CASGLGTLGGKGGAGELFF.